The 30 T cell receptor beta chains presented below share a single source sample, sequenced in a study of blood T cell repertoires in COVID-19. Assay used: immunoSEQ multiplex PCR; TCRdb lists only in-frame clones, some missing. The table has around 170,000 clones, 70% to 90% seen once. The material sequenced was peripheral blood. The receptor set was obtained from a woman in her seventies with acute or convalescent COVID-19.

The rearrangement links TRBV7-2 to TRBJ2-5; D unresolved. There are 13 residues in the CDR3. V was shortened by 1 base and J by 9 bases, with 12 bases between the two germline ends. CDR1 and CDR2 from the germline V gene are SGHTA and FQGNSA. The CDR3 region is CASSLGVVEAQYF. In nucleotides, the CDR3 is TGTGCCAGCAGCTTAGGAGTCGTCGAGGCCCAGTACTTC.

The chain is built from TRBV6-5 and TRBJ2-3; 7 bases agree with TRBD2. There are 14 residues in the CDR3. Germline V gene lookup returns CDR1 MNHEY and CDR2 SVGAGI. J gave up 8 bases and V 6 bases, and 11 bases lay outside the gene matches. As DNA, the CDR3 is TGTGCCAGCAGGGCTAGCGGTGCGGACGGTACGCAGTATTTT. Translating it yields CASRASGADGTQYF.

The gene calls are TRBV3-1 (or the pseudogene TRBV3-2) and TRBJ2-2; 9 nucleotides align to TRBD2. Germline values: CDR1 LGHDT, CDR2 YNNKEL (reference sequence). Losses at the gene ends were 2 bases for V and 3 bases for J; bases not matched to a gene: 1. This CDR3 spans 15 amino acids. CDR3 DNA sequence: TGTGCCAGCAGCCAAAGCGGGAGGTACACCGGGGAGCTGTTTTTT. Amino acids: CASSQSGRYTGELFF.

This chain joins TRBV9 and TRBJ1-1, with TRBD1 as a possible D gene (5 bases). The CDR3 consists of 13 residues. V lost 3 bases to trimming and J lost 1 base, with 7 bases between them. The V gene's germline CDR1 is SGDLS and CDR2 YYNGEE. This chain's CDR3 is CASSAQGNTEAFF. The DNA of the CDR3 is TGTGCCAGCAGCGCTCAGGGGAACACTGAAGCTTTCTTT.

The chain joins TRBV28 to TRBJ2-7, with 7 bases fitting TRBD1. After removal of 6 bases from V and 2 bases from J, the junction contained 7 bases not matched to a gene. The CDR3 is 14 amino acids. CDR1 is MDHEN, CDR2 SYDVKM, per germline. Here the CDR3 reads CASRRPGQTYEQYF. The CDR3 DNA reads as TGTGCCAGCAGACGACCGGGACAGACCTACGAGCAGTACTTC.

V and J are TRBV6-2 or TRBV6-3 and TRBJ1-1; a weak D match, TRBD1 (5 bases). Germline V gene lookup returns CDR1 MNHEY and CDR2 SVGEGT. The V end was cut by 2 bases, the J end by 0 bases, with 10 bases between. The CDR3 is 15 residues long. As DNA, the CDR3 is TGTGCCAGCAGTTACCCGGACACCGTGAACACTGAAGCTTTCTTT. Translation gives CASSYPDTVNTEAFF.

The J gene is TRBJ1-6, the V gene TRBV4-2; TRBD1 is a possible D gene (5 bases). The CDR3 totals 15 residues. The germline V gene has CDR1 LGHNA and CDR2 YNFKEQ. Trimming removed 2 bases at V and 6 bases at J, with 11 bases between. CDR3 coding DNA: TGTGCCAGCAGCCAATCGCTCCAGGGTAATTCACCCCTCCACTTT. Protein product: CASSQSLQGNSPLHF.

V and J are TRBV6-5 and TRBJ1-2; D gene uncertain. Germline values: CDR1 MNHEY, CDR2 SVGAGI. Trimming took 2 bases from V and 2 from J, leaving 3 bases between them. This CDR3 has 12 amino acids. The CDR3 is CASSYGNYGYTF. The CDR3 DNA follows: TGTGCCAGCAGTTACGGCAACTATGGCTACACCTTC.

In its sample, this clone was seen a few times. The genes are TRBV28 and TRBJ1-5, with no clear D. Trimming took off 3 bases at V and 5 bases at J, with 11 bases between the two ends. Germline-derived CDR1 and CDR2 are MDHEN and SYDVKM. The CDR3 is made up of 14 amino acids. CDR3 in amino acids: CASSFRTRDQPQHF. CDR3 DNA sequence: TGTGCCAGCAGTTTTCGAACGCGGGATCAGCCCCAGCATTTT. The variable domain in full, completed from reference TRBV28 and TRBJ1-5, reads DVKVTQSSRYLVKRTGEKVFLECVQDMDHENMFWYRQDPGLGLRLIYFSYDVKMKEKGDIPEGYSVSREKKERFSLILESASTNQTSMYLCASSFRTRDQPQHFGDGTRLSIL.

The chain links TRBV28 to TRBJ2-7, with no clear D. The CDR3 is made up of 14 amino acids. The V gene's germline CDR1 is MDHEN and CDR2 SYDVKM. V was shortened by 2 bases and J by 0 bases, with 8 bases between the two germline ends. CDR3 DNA: TGTGCCAGCAGTTTAGGGCAGAGCTCCTACGAGCAGTACTTC. Protein: CASSLGQSSYEQYF.

The J gene is TRBJ1-5, the V gene TRBV2, with D unresolved. The V gene lost 0 bases and the J gene lost 7 bases, with 10 bases spanning the gap. The germline gives CDR1 SNHLY, CDR2 FYNNEI. This CDR3 contains 14 residues. CDR3 nucleotide sequence: TGTGCCAGCAGTGAAGCCCAGGTAACGCAGCCCCAGCATTTT. Translation gives CASSEAQVTQPQHF.

This chain joins TRBV6-1 and TRBJ2-1; possibly TRBD1 for D (5 bases). V lost 8 bases and J lost 5, with 10 bases in between. The CDR3 covers 12 residues. The V gene's germline CDR1 is MNHNS and CDR2 SASEGT. This chain's CDR3 is CASEQENNEQFF. CDR3 coding DNA: TGTGCCAGCGAACAGGAAAACAATGAGCAGTTCTTC.

This chain connects TRBV21-1 to TRBJ2-2; TRBD1, the table's D call, lacks a check against the DNA. TRBV21-1 is noted as a pseudogene. The CDR3 is 15 amino acids. CDR3: CASSKSTGRAGELFF. The CDR3 region has the DNA TGTGCCAGCAGCAAGTCTACAGGGCGGGCCGGGGAGCTGTTTTTT.

This sequence joins TRBV6-5 and TRBJ2-1, with TRBD2 matching 12 bases. The CDR3 consists of 15 residues. Germline values: CDR1 MNHEY, CDR2 SVGAGI. V dropped 4 bases and J dropped 10; count of bases not matched to a gene: 8. CDR3 amino acids: CASSSLAGGPGEQFF. DNA of the CDR3: TGTGCCAGCAGTTCCCTAGCGGGGGGGCCAGGGGAGCAGTTCTTC.

A remark on this clone: The sample carries other DNA sequences with the same CDR3. The rearrangement links TRBV9 to TRBJ1-1; the D gene is possibly TRBD1 (5 bases). This CDR3 comprises 15 residues. Germline V gives CDR1 SGDLS, CDR2 YYNGEE. The V end lost 0 bases, the J end lost 2 bases, and 11 bases lay between the germline ends. The CDR3 loop is CASSVDGRENTEAFF. CDR3 nucleotides: TGTGCCAGCAGCGTAGACGGCAGGGAAAACACTGAAGCTTTCTTT.

The chain links TRBV5-4 to TRBJ2-7; 10 bases map to TRBD2. The CDR3 length is 17 residues. Trimming at V came to 1 base and at J to 1 base, leaving 8 bases not matched to a gene. Germline V lookup: CDR1 SGHNT, CDR2 YYREEE (reference sequence). CDR3 residues: CASSLYSGLAMSYEQYF. The CDR3, as DNA: TGTGCCAGCAGCTTGTATTCGGGACTAGCGATGTCCTACGAGCAGTACTTC.

The V and J genes are TRBV7-9 and TRBJ2-5; 8 nucleotides match TRBD1. The V gene's germline CDR1 is SEHNR and CDR2 FQNEAQ (reference sequence). Trimming removed 2 bases from V and 5 bases from J; junction bases left unmatched: 10. There are 16 residues in the CDR3. CDR3 sequence: CASSLSGQGPRETQYF. The CDR3 DNA sequence: TGTGCCAGCAGCTTATCCGGACAGGGTCCTAGGGAGACCCAGTACTTC.

CDR3 sequence (DNA): TGTGCCAGCAGTTCGGGACAGAATTCACCCCTCCACTTT. It is translated as CASSSGQNSPLHF. The chain employs TRBV28 and TRBJ1-6; 7 nucleotides align to TRBD1. Losses at the gene ends were 4 bases for V and 7 bases for J; bases not matched to a gene: 1. The CDR3 loop spans 13 amino acids. Germline V gene lookup returns CDR1 MDHEN and CDR2 SYDVKM.

V usage is TRBV14 and J usage is TRBJ2-3; possibly TRBD1 for D (7 bases). Germline assignment: CDR1 SGHDN and CDR2 FVKESK. The CDR3 consists of 15 residues. Between the trimmed V and J ends, which lost 4 bases and 5 bases, there was a span of 16 bases. Here the CDR3 DNA reads TGTGCCAGCAGCCGCGGGACAGTATTTCGAGATACGCAGTATTTT. This codes for CASSRGTVFRDTQYF.

The CDR3: CASSLLWSKRILNTEAFF. DNA of the CDR3: TGTGCCAGCAGCTTACTCTGGTCGAAGAGGATCCTGAACACTGAAGCTTTCTTT. The chain couples TRBV7-8 to TRBJ1-1; D gene uncertain. Germline CDR1 reads SGHVS; CDR2 reads FQNEAQ. V was trimmed by 2 bases and J by 0 bases, leaving 19 bases between them. This CDR3 contains 18 residues.

The chain joins TRBV6-5 to TRBJ1-4; D is unresolved. Trimming left V 8 bases short and J 6 bases short, with 13 bases between. This CDR3 region has 13 residues. Per germline, CDR1 MNHEY and CDR2 SVGAGI. In nucleotides, the CDR3 is TGTGCCAGCTTGGAGTGGTTAGATGAAAAACTGTTTTTT. Translated, it gives CASLEWLDEKLFF.

The genes are TRBV5-5 and TRBJ2-3; D gene uncertain. Germline lookup yields CDR1 SGHKS and CDR2 YYEKEE (reference sequence). This CDR3 spans 19 amino acids. The V and J ends lost 2 bases and 1 base respectively, with 23 bases between them. DNA of the CDR3: TGTGCCAGCAGCTTATTAGTGGATTTCTTCCGGGTCCGCACAGATACGCAGTATTTT. This translates into CASSLLVDFFRVRTDTQYF.

This clone has only a few counts. The V call is TRBV7-2, the J call TRBJ2-1, with TRBD2 matching 9 bases. The trim removed 4 bases at V and 9 bases at J, leaving 10 bases unmatched. This CDR3 is 15 amino acids long. CDR1 is SGHTA and CDR2 is FQGNSA in the germline V gene. CDR3: CASSSSSGILGEQFF. The CDR3 nucleotides are TGTGCCAGCAGCTCCTCTAGCGGGATTTTAGGTGAGCAGTTCTTC.

Here the CDR3 reads CASSQILGERLGYEQYF. The CDR3 DNA follows: TGCGCCAGCAGCCAAATCCTCGGGGAGCGGTTAGGCTACGAGCAGTACTTC. This chain connects TRBV4-3 to TRBJ2-7; D is possibly TRBD2 (5 bases). CDR1 is LGHNA and CDR2 is YSLEER in the germline V gene. This CDR3 contains 17 residues. Trimming took 2 bases from V and 3 from J, leaving 20 bases between them.

In its sample, this clone was seen once. CDR3 in amino acids: CATSRDRGNEQFF. The DNA for the CDR3 is TGTGCCACCAGCCGGGACAGGGGCAATGAGCAGTTCTTC. The chain links TRBV24-1 to TRBJ2-1, with 10 positions matching TRBD1. V was pared by 7 bases and J by 6 bases, with 2 bases of the junction left unmatched. The germline V gene has CDR1 KGHDR and CDR2 SFDVKD. This CDR3 comprises 13 residues.

The rearrangement uses TRBV3-1 (or the pseudogene TRBV3-2) and TRBJ1-6; TRBD1 might be the D (5 bases). Germline CDR1 is LGHDT and CDR2 is YNNKEL (reference sequence). The CDR3 covers 15 residues. The V end lost 6 bases, the J end lost 5 bases, and 14 bases lay between the germline ends. The CDR3 loop is CASRDQGTNNSPLHF. The CDR3 DNA is TGTGCCAGCAGGGACCAGGGTACCAATAATTCACCCCTCCACTTT.

V usage is TRBV28 and J usage is TRBJ2-7; TRBD2 matches 11 bases. The CDR3 runs 17 residues. V was clipped by 3 bases and J by 2 bases; unmatched bases: 9. Germline assignment: CDR1 MDHEN and CDR2 SYDVKM. CDR3 region: CASSLVGEGLAAYEQYF. The CDR3 DNA reads as TGTGCCAGCAGTTTGGTCGGGGAGGGACTAGCGGCCTACGAGCAGTACTTC.

The genes are TRBV27 and TRBJ2-1, with a weak D call TRBD2 (5 bases). Germline CDR1 and CDR2: MNHEY and SMNVEV (reference sequence). The CDR3 is 12 amino acids. Trimming removed 6 bases at V and 7 bases at J, with 10 bases between. The CDR3 nucleotides are TGTGCCAGCAGCCGGGATCCGAATGAGCAGTTCTTC. Residues: CASSRDPNEQFF.

The rearrangement links TRBV24-1 to TRBJ1-2; 8 bases line up with TRBD1. Germline V lookup: CDR1 KGHDR, CDR2 SFDVKD. V lost 5 bases, J lost 5 bases, and 6 bases stayed unmatched. The CDR3 extends over 14 amino acids. The CDR3 spells CATSGGQVSYGYTF. For the CDR3, the DNA is TGTGCCACCAGTGGGGGACAGGTCTCTTATGGCTACACCTTC.

This clone was seen just once. The chain carries TRBV7-9 and TRBJ1-3; 7 bases are a match to TRBD1. Germline CDR1 SEHNR, CDR2 FQNEAQ (reference sequence). V lost 4 bases and J lost 2; bases outside the gene matches: 5. The CDR3 extends over 15 amino acids. The CDR3 here is CASSSTGTPGNTIYF. The DNA for the CDR3 is TGTGCCAGCAGCTCGACAGGGACTCCTGGAAACACCATATATTTT.